The clone carrying this T cell receptor beta chain was observed at least ten times. The data were taken from a study of patients and donors after allogeneic stem cell transplantation. TCRdb used MiXCR to reprocess the RT-PCR reads, holding one entry per CDR3 protein. The table lists 390,000 or so distinct CDR3 sequences, approximately 16% of them singletons, with 7.2% in the top ten. This sequence was found in a human donor who was either an allogeneic HSCT recipient or a stem cell or donor lymphocyte infusion donor (not recorded which). It is not recorded whose cells these are; they may come from a transplant donor. Sequencing input: blood, either unsorted or a sorted T cell fraction (not recorded which).

The CDR3 is CASSQQWGRLLASYEQYF. CDR3 nucleotides: TGCGCCAGCAGCCAACAATGGGGGCGGCTTCTAGCATCCTACGAGCAGTACTTC. The chain couples TRBV4-1 to TRBJ2-7; tentatively, D is TRBD1 (6 bases). V was cut by 2 bases and J by 1 base, with 21 bases left in between. Germline V gives CDR1 MGHRA, CDR2 YSYEKL. This CDR3 is 18 amino acids long.